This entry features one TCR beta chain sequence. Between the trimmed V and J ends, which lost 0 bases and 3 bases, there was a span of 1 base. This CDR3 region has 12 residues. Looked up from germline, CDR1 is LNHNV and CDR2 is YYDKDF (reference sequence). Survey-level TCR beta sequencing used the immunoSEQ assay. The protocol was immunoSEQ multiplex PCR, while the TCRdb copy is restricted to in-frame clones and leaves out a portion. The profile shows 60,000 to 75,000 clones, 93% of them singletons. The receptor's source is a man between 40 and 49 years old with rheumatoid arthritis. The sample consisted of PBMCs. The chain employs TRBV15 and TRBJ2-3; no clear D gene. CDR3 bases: TGTGCCACCAGCAGAGAGACAGATACGCAGTATTTT. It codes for CATSRETDTQYF.